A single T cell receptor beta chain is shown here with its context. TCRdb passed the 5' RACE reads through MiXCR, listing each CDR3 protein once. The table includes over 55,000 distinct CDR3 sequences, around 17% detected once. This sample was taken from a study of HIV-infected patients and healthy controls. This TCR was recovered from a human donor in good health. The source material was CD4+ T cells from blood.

The DNA of the CDR3 is TGCGCCAGCAGCCAAGATTTGAGGACCGGGGAGCTGTTTTTT. It is translated as CASSQDLRTGELFF. This chain joins TRBV4-3 and TRBJ2-2; D is uncertain. Trimming shortened V by 0 bases and J by 5 bases, and 7 bases separated the two germline ends. This CDR3 contains 14 residues. Germline V CDR1 and CDR2: LGHNA, YSLEER.